The next 10 T cell receptor beta chains were all read from a single sample in a study of cytotoxic CD8 clonotypes in ibrutinib-treated CLL. TCRdb keeps only in-frame clones here, not all; method: immunoSEQ multiplex PCR. The top ten clones hold roughly 2% of a sample with about 130,000 clones, 70% to 90% of them seen once. The sequenced sample was PBMCs, obtained after 24 months of ibrutinib treatment. The receptors were gathered from a human donor with chronic lymphocytic leukemia.

As to this clone: Relative to the germline gene, one junction end is altered; a read error may explain this. The chain is built from TRBV28 and TRBJ1-2; D is perhaps TRBD1 (6 bases). The germline gives CDR1 MDHEN, CDR2 SYDVKM. The CDR3 is made up of 12 amino acids. The CDR3 DNA follows: TGTGCCAGCAGTCAGACAGGTACCCCACCCCACTTC. Protein: CASSQTGTPPHF.

The chain is built from TRBV7-2 and TRBJ2-1; TRBD1 matches at 9 bases. The CDR3 spans 15 residues. The ends lost 6 bases at V and 9 bases at J; junction bases unmatched: 12. Per the germline V gene, CDR1 is SGHTA and CDR2 is FQGNSA. The CDR3 sequence is CASSPNRGLMGEQFF. Written as DNA, the CDR3 is TGTGCCAGCAGTCCTAACAGGGGGCTAATGGGTGAGCAGTTCTTC. The full variable domain, with the rest looked up from reference TRBV7-2 and TRBJ2-1, is GAGVSQSPSNKVTEKGKDVELRCDPISGHTALYWYRQSLGQGLEFLIYFQGNSAPDKSGLPSDRFSAERTGGSVSTLTIQRTQQEDSAVYLCASSPNRGLMGEQFFGPGTRLTVL.

This sequence joins TRBV11-2 and TRBJ2-1, with D perhaps TRBD2 (6 bases). Between the trimmed V and J ends, which lost 3 bases and 8 bases, there was a span of 14 bases. This CDR3 contains 14 residues. From germline, CDR1 is SGHAT and CDR2 FQNNGV. The DNA for the CDR3 is TGTGCCAGCAGCTTGGCGGGATGGGGGGATGAGCAGTTCTTC. Translating it yields CASSLAGWGDEQFF.

The chain has TRBV7-2 and TRBJ2-3; no firm D call. CDR3 length: 15 residues. V shed 0 bases and J shed 2 bases, with 9 bases lying between them. Germline V gives CDR1 SGHTA, CDR2 FQGNSA. The CDR3 bases are TGTGCCAGCAGCTTAGCGGCCGTGGTCACAGATACGCAGTATTTT. Translating gives CASSLAAVVTDTQYF. Drawing the rest from reference TRBV7-2 and TRBJ2-3, the complete variable domain is GAGVSQSPSNKVTEKGKDVELRCDPISGHTALYWYRQSLGQGLEFLIYFQGNSAPDKSGLPSDRFSAERTGGSVSTLTIQRTQQEDSAVYLCASSLAAVVTDTQYFGPGTRLTVL.

This clone appeared a single time. V usage is TRBV18 and J usage is TRBJ2-3, with 15 nucleotides matching TRBD2. Germline V lookup: CDR1 KGHSH, CDR2 LQKENI. V shed 3 bases, J shed 4 bases, and the junction held 14 bases outside the gene matches. The CDR3 sequence is 20 residues long. Here the CDR3 reads CASSPRFPGLAGGPPDTQYF. In DNA form, the CDR3 reads TGTGCCAGCTCACCCCGATTCCCGGGACTAGCGGGGGGACCCCCAGATACGCAGTATTTT.

This chain uses TRBV4-1 with TRBJ2-7, with D unresolved. The germline gives CDR1 MGHRA, CDR2 YSYEKL. Trimming left V 5 bases short and J 7 bases short, with 21 bases between. The CDR3 extends over 15 amino acids. The CDR3 DNA reads as TGCGCCAGCAGCTCTACGCCGGCATTTCCTTCTGAGCAGTACTTC. It codes for CASSSTPAFPSEQYF.

The rearrangement links TRBV6-5 to TRBJ1-2; 7 positions agree with TRBD1. CDR1 and CDR2 (germline): MNHEY, SVGAGI. V lost 4 bases to trimming and J lost 8 bases; unmatched junction nucleotides: 7. The CDR3 covers 13 residues. The CDR3 here is CASSFTGEGGYTF. The CDR3 DNA follows: TGTGCCAGCAGTTTTACAGGGGAGGGAGGCTACACCTTC.

V is TRBV7-9 and J is TRBJ2-4; D perhaps matches TRBD2 (6 bases). V lost 0 bases and J lost 5, with 11 bases in between. CDR3 size: 15 residues. CDR1 and CDR2 from the germline V gene are SEHNR and FQNEAQ (reference sequence). The CDR3 spells CASSLAGGRENIQYF. In DNA form, the CDR3 reads TGTGCCAGCAGCTTAGCCGGGGGTAGAGAAAACATTCAGTACTTC.

The rearrangement links TRBV9 to TRBJ1-1, with no clear D. Trimming shortened V by 3 bases and J by 1 base, and 4 bases separated the two germline ends. CDR1 is SGDLS and CDR2 is YYNGEE in the germline V gene. This CDR3 has 12 amino acids. The CDR3 spells CASSGRNTEAFF. Written as DNA, the CDR3 is TGTGCCAGCAGCGGACGGAACACTGAAGCTTTCTTT.

The gene calls are TRBV11-2 and TRBJ1-3; D remains ambiguous. Trimming left V 5 bases short and J 4 bases short, with 9 bases between. The germline V gene encodes CDR1 SGHAT and CDR2 FQNNGV. There are 13 residues in the CDR3. The CDR3 region is CASSLLSGNTIYF. The CDR3 coding sequence is TGTGCCAGCAGCCTCTTGTCCGGAAACACCATATATTTT.